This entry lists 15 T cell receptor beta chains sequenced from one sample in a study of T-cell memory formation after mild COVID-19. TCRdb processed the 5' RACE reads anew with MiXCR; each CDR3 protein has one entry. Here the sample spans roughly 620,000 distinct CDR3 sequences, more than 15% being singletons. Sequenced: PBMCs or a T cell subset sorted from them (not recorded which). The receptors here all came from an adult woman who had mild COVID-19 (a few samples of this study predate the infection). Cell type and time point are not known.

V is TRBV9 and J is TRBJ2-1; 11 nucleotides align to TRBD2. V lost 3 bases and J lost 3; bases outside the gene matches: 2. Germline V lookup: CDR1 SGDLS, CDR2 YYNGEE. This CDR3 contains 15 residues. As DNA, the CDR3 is TGTGCCAGCAGCGGGGGACTAGCGGACTACAATGAGCAGTTCTTC. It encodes CASSGGLADYNEQFF. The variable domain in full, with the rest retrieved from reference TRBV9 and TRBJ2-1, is DSGVTQTPKHLITATGQRVTLRCSPRSGDLSVYWYQQSLDQGLQFLIQYYNGEERAKGNILERFSAQQFPDLHSELNLSSLELGDSALYFCASSGGLADYNEQFFGPGTRLTVL.

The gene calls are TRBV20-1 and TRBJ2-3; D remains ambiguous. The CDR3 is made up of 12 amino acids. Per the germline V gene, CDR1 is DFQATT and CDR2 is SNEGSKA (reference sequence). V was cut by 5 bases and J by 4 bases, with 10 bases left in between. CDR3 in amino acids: CSAPTGADTQYF. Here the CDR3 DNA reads TGCAGTGCTCCCACTGGCGCAGATACGCAGTATTTT.

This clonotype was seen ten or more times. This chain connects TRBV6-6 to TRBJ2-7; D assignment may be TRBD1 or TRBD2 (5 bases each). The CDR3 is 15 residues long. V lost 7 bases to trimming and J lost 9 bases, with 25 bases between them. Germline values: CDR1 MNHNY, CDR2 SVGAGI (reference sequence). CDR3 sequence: CASTEGRDPTSRQYF. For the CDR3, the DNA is TGTGCCAGCACCGAGGGACGAGATCCTACCTCGCGGCAGTACTTC.

The CDR3 nucleotides read TGCGCCAGCAGCTTGGAGACAGGGGGGCGGCATTCACCCCTCCACTTT. Its protein is CASSLETGGRHSPLHF. This chain joins TRBV5-1 and TRBJ1-6; 9 nucleotides agree with TRBD1. V gave up 0 bases and J gave up 8 bases; unmatched junction bases: 6. CDR3 size: 16 residues. Per germline, CDR1 SGHRS and CDR2 YFSETQ.

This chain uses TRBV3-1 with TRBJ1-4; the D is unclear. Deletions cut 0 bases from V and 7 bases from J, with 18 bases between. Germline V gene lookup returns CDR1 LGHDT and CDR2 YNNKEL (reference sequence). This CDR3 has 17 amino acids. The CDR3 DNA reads TGTGCCAGCAGCCAAGATACGGCCTTTTTTACCGGTGAAAAACTGTTTTTT. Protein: CASSQDTAFFTGEKLFF.

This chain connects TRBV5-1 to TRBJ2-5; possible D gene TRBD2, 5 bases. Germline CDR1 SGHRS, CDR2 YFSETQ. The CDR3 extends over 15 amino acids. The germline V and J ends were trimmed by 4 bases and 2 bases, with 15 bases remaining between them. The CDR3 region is CASSLYQAEQETQYF. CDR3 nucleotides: TGCGCCAGCAGCCTCTATCAAGCGGAGCAAGAGACCCAGTACTTC.

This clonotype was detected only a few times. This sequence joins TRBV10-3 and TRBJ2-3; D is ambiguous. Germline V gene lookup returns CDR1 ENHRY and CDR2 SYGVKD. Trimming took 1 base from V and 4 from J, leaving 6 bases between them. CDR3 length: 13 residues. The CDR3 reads CAISEFKSDTQYF. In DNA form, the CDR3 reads TGTGCCATCAGTGAGTTCAAGTCAGATACGCAGTATTTT.

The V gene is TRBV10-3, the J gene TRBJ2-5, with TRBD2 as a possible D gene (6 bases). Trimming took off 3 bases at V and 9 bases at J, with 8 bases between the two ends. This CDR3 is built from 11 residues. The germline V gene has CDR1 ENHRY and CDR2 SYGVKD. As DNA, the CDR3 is TGTGCCATCAGTGAACCGGGGGCCCAGTACTTC. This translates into CAISEPGAQYF.

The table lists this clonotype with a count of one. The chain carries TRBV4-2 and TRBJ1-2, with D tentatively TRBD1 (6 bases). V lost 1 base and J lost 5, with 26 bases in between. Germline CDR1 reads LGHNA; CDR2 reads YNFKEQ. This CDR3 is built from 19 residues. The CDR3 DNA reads TGTGCCAGCAGCCAAGTGGAGTCCCGGCTTCGGGACATGGGGTATGGCTACACCTTC. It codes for CASSQVESRLRDMGYGYTF.

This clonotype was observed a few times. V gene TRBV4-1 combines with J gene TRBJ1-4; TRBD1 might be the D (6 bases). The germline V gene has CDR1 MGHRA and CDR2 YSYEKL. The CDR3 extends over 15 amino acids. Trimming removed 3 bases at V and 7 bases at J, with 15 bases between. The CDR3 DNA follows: TGCGCCAGCAGCCAGCTGGGCAGGGGAGGTGAAAAACTGTTTTTT. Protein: CASSQLGRGGEKLFF.

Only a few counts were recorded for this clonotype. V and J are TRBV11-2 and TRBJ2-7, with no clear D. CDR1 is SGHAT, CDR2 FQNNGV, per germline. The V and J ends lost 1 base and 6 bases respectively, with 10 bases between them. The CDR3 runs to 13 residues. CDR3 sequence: CASSLVSRAEQYF. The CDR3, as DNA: TGTGCCAGCAGCTTAGTTAGCCGTGCCGAGCAGTACTTC. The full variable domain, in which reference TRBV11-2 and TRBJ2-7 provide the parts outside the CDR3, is EAGVAQSPRYKIIEKRQSVAFWCNPISGHATLYWYQQILGQGPKLLIQFQNNGVVDDSQLPKDRFSAERLKGVDSTLKIQPAKLEDSAVYLCASSLVSRAEQYFGPGTRLTVT.

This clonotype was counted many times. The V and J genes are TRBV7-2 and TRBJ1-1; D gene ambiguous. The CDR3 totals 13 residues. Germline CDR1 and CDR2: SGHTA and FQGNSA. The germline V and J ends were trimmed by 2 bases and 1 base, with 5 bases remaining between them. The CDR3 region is CASSLHQNTEAFF. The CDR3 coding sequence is TGTGCCAGCAGCTTACATCAGAACACTGAAGCTTTCTTT.

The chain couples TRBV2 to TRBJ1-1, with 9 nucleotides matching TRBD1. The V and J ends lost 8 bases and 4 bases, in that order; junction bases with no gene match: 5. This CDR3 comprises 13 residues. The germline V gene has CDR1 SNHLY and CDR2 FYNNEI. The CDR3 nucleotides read TGTGCCAGCGGGTCGGACAGGGGCACTGAAGCTTTCTTT. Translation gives CASGSDRGTEAFF.

Here the CDR3 reads CASGWARQETQYF. Written as DNA, the CDR3 is TGTGCCAGCGGATGGGCCCGGCAAGAGACCCAGTACTTC. This chain links TRBV18 with TRBJ2-5; no clear D. The CDR3 covers 13 residues. V lost 8 bases and J 2 bases, leaving 12 bases between the germline ends. Germline V CDR1 and CDR2: KGHSH, LQKENI.

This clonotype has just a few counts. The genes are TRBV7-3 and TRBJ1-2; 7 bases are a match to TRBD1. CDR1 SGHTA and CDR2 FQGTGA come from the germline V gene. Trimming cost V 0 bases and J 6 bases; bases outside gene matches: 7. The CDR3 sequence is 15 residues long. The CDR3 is CASSLTGGAENGYTF. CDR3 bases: TGTGCCAGCAGCTTAACAGGGGGCGCAGAGAATGGCTACACCTTC.